Listed here are 9 T cell receptor beta chains from one sample, sequenced in a study of blood T cell repertoires in COVID-19. Some clones are missing from TCRdb's copy, which holds only in-frame ones; the method was immunoSEQ multiplex PCR. The data hold under 150,000 clones, with roughly 85% observed a single time. Material for sequencing was peripheral blood. These receptors came from a man aged 55 to 70 with acute or convalescent COVID-19.

The chain recombines TRBV24-1 with TRBJ2-3, with 10 bases lining up with TRBD2. J gave up 2 bases and V 2 bases, and 6 bases lay outside the gene matches. This CDR3 is built from 17 residues. Germline V gene lookup returns CDR1 KGHDR and CDR2 SFDVKD. CDR3 sequence: CATSDSGLAETTDTQYF. The CDR3 nucleotides are TGTGCCACCAGTGATTCCGGACTAGCGGAGACCACAGATACGCAGTATTTT.

The chain is built from TRBV7-2 and TRBJ2-5; D remains unclear. Trimming cost V 5 bases and J 5 bases, with 9 bases left between them. The germline CDR1 and CDR2 sequences are SGHTA and FQGNSA. The CDR3 is 12 residues long. CDR3 sequence (DNA): TGTGCCAGCAGCCTAAGTCGGGAGACCCAGTACTTC. It specifies CASSLSRETQYF.

The table lists this clone with a count of one. The chain uses TRBV28 and TRBJ1-2; 10 bases line up with TRBD1. CDR1 and CDR2 from the germline V gene are MDHEN and SYDVKM. Trimming removed 3 bases from V and 7 bases from J; junction bases left unmatched: 8. The CDR3 totals 15 residues. The CDR3 is CASSFQGQGVSGYTF. For the CDR3, the DNA is TGTGCCAGCAGTTTCCAAGGACAGGGGGTCTCTGGCTACACCTTC.

This CDR3 is CASSEVRGETQYF. In DNA, the CDR3 is TGTGCCAGCAGTGAAGTAAGGGGAGAGACCCAGTACTTC. The V and J genes are TRBV6-1 and TRBJ2-5, with D perhaps matching TRBD1 (5 bases). Trimming removed 1 base from V and 4 bases from J, with 7 bases in between. The CDR3 contains 13 residues. CDR1 is MNHNS, CDR2 SASEGT, per germline.

The J gene is TRBJ1-2, the V gene TRBV6-5, with 7 bases fitting TRBD1. The CDR3 extends over 15 amino acids. V lost 5 bases, J lost 5 bases, and 11 bases stayed unmatched. CDR1 and CDR2 (germline): MNHEY, SVGAGI. CDR3 sequence (DNA): TGTGCCAGCAGTACTAGGGGGCGCTATCAGTATGGCTACACCTTC. This sequence encodes CASSTRGRYQYGYTF.

The chain recombines TRBV29-1 with TRBJ2-1; 8 bases are a match to TRBD2. The germline gives CDR1 SQVTM, CDR2 ANQGSEA. Germline trimming cut 7 bases from V and 8 bases from J; bases unmatched to any gene: 13. The CDR3 contains 14 residues. CDR3 amino acids: CSAEGERESYEQFF. The CDR3, as DNA: TGCAGCGCCGAGGGGGAGCGGGAGAGTTATGAGCAGTTCTTC.

V is TRBV19 and J is TRBJ2-1; a weak D match, TRBD1 (5 bases). Germline CDR1 LNHDA, CDR2 SQIVND (reference sequence). This CDR3 has 13 amino acids. Trimming removed 3 bases at V and 5 bases at J, with 8 bases between. The CDR3: CASSMGLNNEQFF. The CDR3 DNA sequence: TGTGCCAGTAGTATGGGGCTTAACAATGAGCAGTTCTTC.

This chain's CDR3 is CASTLPGGQLYGYTF. In DNA form, the CDR3 reads TGTGCCAGCACCCTCCCAGGGGGCCAGCTCTATGGCTACACCTTC. The rearrangement joins TRBV28 to TRBJ1-2; 8 bases line up with TRBD1. J lost 4 bases, V lost 7 bases, and 11 bases had no gene match. The CDR3 contains 15 residues. Germline V gives CDR1 MDHEN, CDR2 SYDVKM.

This sequence joins TRBV28 and TRBJ1-2; maybe TRBD1 (6 bases). Trimming shortened V by 3 bases and J by 2 bases, and 10 bases separated the two germline ends. Germline CDR1 reads MDHEN; CDR2 reads SYDVKM. The CDR3 has 14 residues. CDR3 sequence: CASSLGHENYGYTF. The CDR3 nucleotides are TGTGCCAGCAGTTTGGGACACGAAAACTATGGCTACACCTTC.